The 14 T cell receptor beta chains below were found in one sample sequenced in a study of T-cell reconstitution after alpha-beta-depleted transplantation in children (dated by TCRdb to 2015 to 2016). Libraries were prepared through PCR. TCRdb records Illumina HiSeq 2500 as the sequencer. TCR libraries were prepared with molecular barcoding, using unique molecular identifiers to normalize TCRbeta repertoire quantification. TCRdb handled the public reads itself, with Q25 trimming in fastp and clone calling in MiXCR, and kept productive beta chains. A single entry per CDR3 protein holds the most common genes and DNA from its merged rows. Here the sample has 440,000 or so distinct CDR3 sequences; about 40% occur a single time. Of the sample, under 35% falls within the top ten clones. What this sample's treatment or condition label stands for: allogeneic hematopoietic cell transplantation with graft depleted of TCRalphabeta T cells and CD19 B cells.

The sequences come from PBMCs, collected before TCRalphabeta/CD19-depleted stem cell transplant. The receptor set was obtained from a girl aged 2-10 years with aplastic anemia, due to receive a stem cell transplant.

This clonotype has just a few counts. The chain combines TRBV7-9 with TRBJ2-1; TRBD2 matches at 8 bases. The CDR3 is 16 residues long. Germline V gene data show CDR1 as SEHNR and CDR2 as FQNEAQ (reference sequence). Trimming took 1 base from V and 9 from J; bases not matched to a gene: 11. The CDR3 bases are TGTGCCAGCAGCTTAGTGTTGGGACTAGGATTCGGTGAGCAGTTCTTC. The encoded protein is CASSLVLGLGFGEQFF.

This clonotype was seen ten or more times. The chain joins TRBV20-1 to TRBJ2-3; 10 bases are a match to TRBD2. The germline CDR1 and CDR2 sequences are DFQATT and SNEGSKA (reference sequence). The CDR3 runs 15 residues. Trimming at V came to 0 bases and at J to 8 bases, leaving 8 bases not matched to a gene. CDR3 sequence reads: CSARDPSGRIVTQYF. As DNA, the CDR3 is TGCAGTGCTAGAGATCCTAGCGGGAGAATCGTTACGCAGTATTTT.

CDR3 DNA: TGTGCCAGCAGCCAAGAAGCACTAGCGGGAGTTAATGAGCAGTTCTTC. Amino acids: CASSQEALAGVNEQFF. The V and J genes are TRBV4-2 and TRBJ2-1; 11 bases line up with TRBD2. Trimming at V came to 0 bases and at J to 7 bases, leaving 5 bases not matched to a gene. This CDR3 contains 16 residues. The germline gives CDR1 LGHNA, CDR2 YNFKEQ.

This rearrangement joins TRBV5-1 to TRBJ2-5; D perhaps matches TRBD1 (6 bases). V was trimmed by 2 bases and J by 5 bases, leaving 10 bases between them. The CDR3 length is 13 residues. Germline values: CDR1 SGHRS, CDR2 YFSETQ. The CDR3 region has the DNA TGCGCCAGCAGCTTTGGACAGCGGGAGACCCAGTACTTC. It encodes CASSFGQRETQYF.

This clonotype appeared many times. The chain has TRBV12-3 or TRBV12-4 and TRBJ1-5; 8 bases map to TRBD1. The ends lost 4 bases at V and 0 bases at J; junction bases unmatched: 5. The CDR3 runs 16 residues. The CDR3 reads CASSSQGAHSNQPQHF. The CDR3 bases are TGTGCCAGCAGTTCTCAGGGGGCGCATAGCAATCAGCCCCAGCATTTT.

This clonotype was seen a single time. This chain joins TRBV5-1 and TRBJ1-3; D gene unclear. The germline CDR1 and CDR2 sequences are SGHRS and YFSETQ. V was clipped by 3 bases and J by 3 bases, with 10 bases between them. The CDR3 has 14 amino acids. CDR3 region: CASSSTAGGNTIYF. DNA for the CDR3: TGCGCCAGCAGCTCGACGGCCGGTGGAAACACCATATATTTT.

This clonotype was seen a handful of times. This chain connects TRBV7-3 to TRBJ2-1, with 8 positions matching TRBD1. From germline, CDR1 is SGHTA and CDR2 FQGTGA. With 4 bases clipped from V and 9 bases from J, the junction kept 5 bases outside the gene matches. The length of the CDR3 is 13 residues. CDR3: CASSWTGTSEQFF. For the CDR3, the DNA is TGTGCCAGCAGCTGGACAGGGACGTCTGAGCAGTTCTTC.

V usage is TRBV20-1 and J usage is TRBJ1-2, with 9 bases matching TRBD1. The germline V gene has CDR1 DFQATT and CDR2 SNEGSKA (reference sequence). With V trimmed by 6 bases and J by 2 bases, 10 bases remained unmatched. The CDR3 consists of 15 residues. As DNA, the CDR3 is TGCAGTGCCCCCTTAAGAGGACAGGGGAACTATGGCTACACCTTC. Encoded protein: CSAPLRGQGNYGYTF.

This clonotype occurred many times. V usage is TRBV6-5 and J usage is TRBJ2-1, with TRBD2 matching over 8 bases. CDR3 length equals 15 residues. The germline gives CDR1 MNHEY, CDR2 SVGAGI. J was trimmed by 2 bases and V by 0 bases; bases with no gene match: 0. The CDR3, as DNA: TGTGCCAGCAGTTACTCGGGACTAGCCTACAATGAGCAGTTCTTC. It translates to CASSYSGLAYNEQFF.

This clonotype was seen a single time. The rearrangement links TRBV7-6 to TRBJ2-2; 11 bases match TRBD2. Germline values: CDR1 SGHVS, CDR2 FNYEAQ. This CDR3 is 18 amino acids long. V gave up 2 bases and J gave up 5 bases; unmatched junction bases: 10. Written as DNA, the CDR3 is TGTGCCAGCAGCTTACCCCTAGCGGGGGGCCAGGTGACCGGGGAGCTGTTTTTT. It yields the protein CASSLPLAGGQVTGELFF.

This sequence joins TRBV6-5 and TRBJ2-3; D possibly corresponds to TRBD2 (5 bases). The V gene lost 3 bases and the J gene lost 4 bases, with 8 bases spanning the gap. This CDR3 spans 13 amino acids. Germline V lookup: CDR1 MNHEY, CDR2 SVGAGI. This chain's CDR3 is CASSYTGSDTQYF. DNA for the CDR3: TGTGCCAGCAGTTATACGGGATCAGATACGCAGTATTTT.

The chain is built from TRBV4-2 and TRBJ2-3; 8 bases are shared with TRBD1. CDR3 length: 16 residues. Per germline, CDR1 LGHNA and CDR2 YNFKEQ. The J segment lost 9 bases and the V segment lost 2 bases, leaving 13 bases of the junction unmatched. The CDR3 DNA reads TGTGCCAGCAGCCAAATGGGGGGACAGGAGGGAGCCACGCAGTATTTT. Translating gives CASSQMGGQEGATQYF.

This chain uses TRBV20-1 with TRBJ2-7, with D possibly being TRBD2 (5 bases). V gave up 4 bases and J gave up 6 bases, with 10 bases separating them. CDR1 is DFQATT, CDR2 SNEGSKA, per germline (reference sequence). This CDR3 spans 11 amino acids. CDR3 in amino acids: CSATGVGEQYF. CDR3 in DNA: TGCAGTGCTACCGGGGTAGGCGAGCAGTACTTC.

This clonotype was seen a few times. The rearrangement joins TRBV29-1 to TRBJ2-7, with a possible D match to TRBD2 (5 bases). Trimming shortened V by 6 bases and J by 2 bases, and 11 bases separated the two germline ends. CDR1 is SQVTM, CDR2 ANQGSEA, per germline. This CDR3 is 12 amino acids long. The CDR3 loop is CSVADSTYEQYF. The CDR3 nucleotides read TGCAGCGTCGCGGACTCAACCTACGAGCAGTACTTC.